This T cell receptor beta chain came from a study of blood T cell repertoires in COVID-19. Recovered status applied to Cohort 3 donors who had two consecutive negative PCRs. It also applied to those with clearance or with symptom resolution. CDR1 and CDR2 (germline): MGHRA, YSYEKL. Trimming at V came to 0 bases and at J to 6 bases, leaving 4 bases not matched to a gene. CDR3 length equals 15 residues. Assay used: immunoSEQ multiplex PCR; TCRdb lists only in-frame clones, some missing. This sample has about 300,000 clones, with nearly 90% found just once. Sample: PBMCs or T cells enriched from blood (not recorded which). This TCR was sampled from a woman between 25 and 40 years old who had recovered from COVID-19. The chain uses TRBV4-1 and TRBJ1-4, with TRBD1 matching 7 bases. DNA for the CDR3: TGCGCCAGCAGCCAAGATGGGACAGTTGATGAAAAACTGTTTTTT. It is translated as CASSQDGTVDEKLFF.